This T cell receptor (beta chain) was documented in a study of cytomegalovirus exposure and HLA in healthy donors. For this clone: What it recognizes is unknown.

Findings of the study overall: As was reported, the classifier diagnosed cytomegalovirus status with high specificity and sensitivity. Based on reports, TCR beta sequences accurately predicted HLA-A and HLA-B alleles for most subjects. A later analysis revealed that TCR association rates differed between HLA loci, peaking at DRB1 and bottoming out at HLA-C.

Both 60 Vbeta primers and 13 Jbeta primers went into the PCR. Only in-frame clones appear in the TCRdb table, and some are missing; sequencing was by immunoSEQ multiplex PCR. Among approximately 170,000 clones listed, 85% were seen once. This receptor was taken from a boy aged 2 to 9 in good health and CMV-seronegative. The sample comprised PBMCs.

CDR3 nucleotides: TGTGCCAGCAGCCCGCGAATCTCTAGCACAGATACGCAGTATTTT. Translating it yields CASSPRISSTDTQYF. The chain is built from TRBV5-6 and TRBJ2-3, with unresolved D. The V gene's germline CDR1 is SGHDT and CDR2 YYEEEE. This CDR3 region has 15 residues. V lost 4 bases, J lost 0 bases, and 12 bases lay in between.